Listed below are T cell receptor beta chains from one sample, sequenced in a study of regulatory T cells in long-lasting Graves disease. Via MiXCR, TCRdb re-called the multiplex PCR reads, giving one row per CDR3 protein. Among almost 350,000 distinct CDR3 sequences listed, 15% to 20% were seen once. The material was peripheral blood mononuclear cells (PBMCs), obtained when the disease was refractory, from a patient treated with antithyroid drugs. The origin of the receptors is a female donor with Graves disease. CDR3s leave out the opening cysteine and the closing phenylalanine or tryptophan. D genes are given only for firm matches. Clone size is given for some rows only: seen once, a few or many times, or a class if the clone is expanded.

abundance: -; len: 15; d_gene: -; j_gene: -; v_gene: TRBV3-1; CDR3aa: ASSPKLLPGLMDEQF
abundance: many; len: 11; d_gene: -; j_gene: TRBJ2-5; v_gene: TRBV2; CDR3aa: ASSERTRETQY
abundance: -; len: 15; d_gene: -; j_gene: TRBJ1-1; v_gene: TRBV19; CDR3aa: ASSISLPRVMNTEAF
abundance: -; len: 10; d_gene: -; j_gene: TRBJ1-3; v_gene: TRBV30; CDR3aa: AWRPGGNTIY
abundance: -; len: 15; d_gene: TRBD1; j_gene: TRBJ1-5; v_gene: TRBV6-1; CDR3aa: ASNTGGGPLGAGPQH
abundance: -; len: 13; d_gene: -; j_gene: TRBJ2-2; v_gene: TRBV9; CDR3aa: ASSVEAGVAGELF
abundance: many; len: 11; d_gene: -; j_gene: TRBJ2-5; v_gene: TRBV12-3/TRBV12-4; CDR3aa: ASSLHLSETQY
abundance: few; len: 12; d_gene: -; j_gene: TRBJ2-7; v_gene: TRBV10-3; CDR3aa: AISGAGASYEQY
abundance: few; len: 15; d_gene: TRBD1; j_gene: TRBJ1-3; v_gene: TRBV18; CDR3aa: ASSPRSGQVSGNTIY
abundance: few; len: 11; d_gene: -; j_gene: TRBJ1-2; v_gene: TRBV6-1; CDR3aa: ASATGTHYGYT
abundance: many; len: 11; d_gene: -; j_gene: TRBJ2-2; v_gene: TRBV3-1; CDR3aa: ASSQVGTGELF
abundance: few; len: 15; d_gene: -; j_gene: TRBJ2-5; v_gene: TRBV5-4; CDR3aa: ASSSGRPRSSQETQY
abundance: -; len: 14; d_gene: TRBD2; j_gene: TRBJ2-3; v_gene: TRBV28; CDR3aa: ASSSPGGPLVGTQY
abundance: -; len: 11; d_gene: -; j_gene: TRBJ1-2; v_gene: TRBV19; CDR3aa: ASSSIRNYGYT
abundance: many; len: 11; d_gene: TRBD1; j_gene: TRBJ1-2; v_gene: TRBV3-1; CDR3aa: ASSSNRGDGYT
abundance: few; len: 12; d_gene: TRBD1; j_gene: TRBJ2-7; v_gene: TRBV5-6; CDR3aa: ASSLTGVYYEQY
abundance: -; len: 9; d_gene: -; j_gene: TRBJ1-4; v_gene: TRBV20-1; CDR3aa: SVWVGEKLF
abundance: -; len: 10; d_gene: -; j_gene: TRBJ1-1; v_gene: TRBV7-9; CDR3aa: ASSWVSGEAF
abundance: -; len: 13; d_gene: TRBD1; j_gene: TRBJ1-1; v_gene: TRBV18; CDR3aa: ASSPITGGHTEAF
abundance: many; len: 12; d_gene: -; j_gene: TRBJ1-2; v_gene: TRBV5-1; CDR3aa: ASSSEGGPYGYT
abundance: few; len: 15; d_gene: TRBD1; j_gene: TRBJ1-1; v_gene: TRBV7-3; CDR3aa: ASSAGTGQGRSTEAF
abundance: many; len: 11; d_gene: -; j_gene: TRBJ2-3; v_gene: TRBV11-3; CDR3aa: ASRSILTDTQY
abundance: -; len: 12; d_gene: TRBD2; j_gene: TRBJ2-5; v_gene: TRBV6-1; CDR3aa: ASNRLAATETQY
abundance: many; len: 13; d_gene: -; j_gene: TRBJ2-5; v_gene: TRBV11-2; CDR3aa: ASSPTGNKGETQY
abundance: many; len: 14; d_gene: TRBD2; j_gene: TRBJ2-5; v_gene: TRBV7-9; CDR3aa: ASSSAAGGIQETQY
abundance: few; len: 13; d_gene: TRBD2; j_gene: TRBJ2-1; v_gene: TRBV10-3; CDR3aa: AISEGLAATNEQF
abundance: many; len: 15; d_gene: TRBD1; j_gene: TRBJ1-6; v_gene: TRBV7-8; CDR3aa: ASSLATGKGYNSPLH
abundance: few; len: 14; d_gene: TRBD2; j_gene: TRBJ2-7; v_gene: TRBV7-2; CDR3aa: ASSLAGLADIYEQY
abundance: -; len: 16; d_gene: -; j_gene: TRBJ2-3; v_gene: TRBV2; CDR3aa: ASSDELFQDTATDTQY
abundance: few; len: 14; d_gene: -; j_gene: TRBJ2-7; v_gene: TRBV20-1; CDR3aa: SARAQLAGSSYEQY
abundance: few; len: 14; d_gene: -; j_gene: TRBJ2-2; v_gene: TRBV7-6; CDR3aa: ASSSTSRGGSGELF